This T cell receptor (beta chain) was found in a study of blood T cell repertoires in COVID-19. On the study more broadly: COVID-19 samples from acute and convalescent phases originated in the United States, Italy and Spain. PBMCs, B-cell-depleted T cells, or T cells were the source of the cDNA or gDNA that made up the material.

CDR3 length: 13 residues. Germline lookup yields CDR1 SGHVS and CDR2 FQNEAQ. V was pared by 1 base and J by 5 bases, with 6 bases between. Sequencing used immunoSEQ multiplex PCR; TCRdb keeps in-frame clones, though not all of them. The table lists nearly 80,000 clones, around 84% of them singletons, with 3.5% to 4% in the top ten. This clonotype originated in a man in his fifties or sixties with acute or convalescent COVID-19. Material: peripheral blood. The chain employs TRBV7-8 and TRBJ1-5; D is unresolved. DNA of the CDR3: TGTGCCAGCAGCTTAGGTCGCGATCAGCCCCAGCATTTT. The encoded protein is CASSLGRDQPQHF.